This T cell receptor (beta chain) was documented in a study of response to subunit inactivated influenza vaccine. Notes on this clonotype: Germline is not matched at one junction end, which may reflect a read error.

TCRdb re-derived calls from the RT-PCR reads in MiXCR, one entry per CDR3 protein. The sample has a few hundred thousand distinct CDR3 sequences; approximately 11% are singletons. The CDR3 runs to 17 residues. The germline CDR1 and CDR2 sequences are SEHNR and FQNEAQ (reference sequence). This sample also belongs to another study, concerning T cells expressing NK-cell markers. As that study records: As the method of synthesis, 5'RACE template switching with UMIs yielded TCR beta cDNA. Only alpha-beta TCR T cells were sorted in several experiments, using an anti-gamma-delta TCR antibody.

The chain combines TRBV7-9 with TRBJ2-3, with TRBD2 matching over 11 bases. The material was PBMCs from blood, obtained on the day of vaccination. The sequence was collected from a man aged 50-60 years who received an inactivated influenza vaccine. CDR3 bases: TGCGCCAGCAGCTCTTGGACTAGCGGGCGACTGACAGATACGCAGTGTTTT. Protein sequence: CASSSWTSGRLTDTQCF.